One and the same sample provided the 17 T cell receptor beta chains below, sequenced in a study of neurological immune-mediated disorders. TCRdb re-called the 5' RACE reads through MiXCR, storing one row per CDR3 protein. The sample carries 20,000 to 30,000 distinct CDR3 sequences, roughly 2.5% recorded once. The sample was PBMCs. Receptors originate from a woman in her 50s with multiple sclerosis.

Ten or more counts support this clonotype. The chain couples TRBV20-1 to TRBJ1-5; 9 bases fit TRBD1. This CDR3 contains 17 residues. The germline gives CDR1 DFQATT, CDR2 SNEGSKA (reference sequence). The trim removed 0 bases at V and 11 bases at J, leaving 17 bases unmatched. DNA for the CDR3: TGCAGTGCTAGAGATATTGGGACAGGGTCGCTGGTTGAGGCCCAGCATTTT. This gives the protein CSARDIGTGSLVEAQHF.

In this sample, this clonotype turned up many times. The V and J genes are TRBV20-1 and TRBJ2-7; D gene uncertain. Germline V gene lookup returns CDR1 DFQATT and CDR2 SNEGSKA (reference sequence). CDR3 length equals 13 residues. With 3 bases removed from V and 1 base from J, the gap between germline ends came to 10 bases. The chain's CDR3 is CSARLWKSYEQYF. The CDR3 DNA follows: TGCAGTGCTAGGTTATGGAAGTCCTACGAGCAGTACTTC.

This clonotype rates as medium-sized. The chain recombines TRBV15 with TRBJ2-5; unclear D gene. CDR1 is LNHNV and CDR2 is YYDKDF in the germline V gene (reference sequence). The CDR3 is 14 residues long. V was cut by 3 bases and J by 5 bases, with 13 bases left in between. CDR3 nucleotide sequence: TGTGCCACCAGCAGGGGGTCCCCTAAGGAGACCCAGTACTTC. It codes for CATSRGSPKETQYF.

This clonotype was counted many times. The J gene is TRBJ1-4, the V gene TRBV6-5; unclear D gene. The CDR3 sequence is 14 residues long. The V gene lost 0 bases and the J gene lost 3 bases, with 5 bases spanning the gap. In germline, CDR1 is MNHEY, CDR2 SVGAGI. This CDR3 is CASSYSGPNEKLFF. The DNA for the CDR3 is TGTGCCAGCAGTTACTCTGGTCCTAATGAAAAACTGTTTTTT.

This clonotype came up many times. The chain joins TRBV9 to TRBJ2-2; tentative D call: TRBD2 (6 bases). Trimming took 6 bases from V and 2 from J, leaving 14 bases between them. Looked up from germline, CDR1 is SGDLS and CDR2 is YYNGEE. The CDR3 is 15 amino acids. The CDR3 nucleotides read TGTGCCAGCAATATCGGGAGTTCTAACACCGGGGAGCTGTTTTTT. It codes for CASNIGSSNTGELFF.

This clonotype occurred many times. V usage is TRBV12-3 or TRBV12-4 and J usage is TRBJ2-2, with 7 bases aligning to TRBD1. The CDR3 runs 14 residues. The V gene end was trimmed by 6 bases and the J gene end by 7 bases; junction bases not matched to a gene: 8. The CDR3, as DNA: TGTGCCAGCAGAAGCGACAGGGTGGGCGGGGAGCTGTTTTTT. Protein sequence: CASRSDRVGGELFF.

This clonotype was picked up a small number of times. A read error may account for a junction end that differs from germline. This chain connects TRBV29-1 to TRBJ1-5, with D perhaps TRBD1 (5 bases). The length of the CDR3 is 12 residues. Germline values: CDR1 SQVTM, CDR2 ANQGSEA. The CDR3 nucleotides read TGCAGCGGGGGGGGGGTCAATCAGCCCCAGAATTTT. Protein: CSGGGVNQPQNF.

This clonotype was counted a few times. The chain joins TRBV11-1 to TRBJ2-2; maybe TRBD2 (5 bases). CDR3 length: 13 amino acids. Germline CDR1 is SGHAT and CDR2 is FQDESV (reference sequence). The V end lost 8 bases, the J end lost 6 bases, and 13 bases lay between the germline ends. This chain's CDR3 is CASSRGGPGELFF. The CDR3 coding sequence is TGTGCCAGCTCCAGAGGCGGGCCCGGGGAGCTGTTTTTT.

This clonotype was counted many times. The chain is built from TRBV5-6 and TRBJ2-3; D uncertain. The CDR3 covers 16 residues. The germline V gene has CDR1 SGHDT and CDR2 YYEEEE. The V gene lost 4 bases and the J gene lost 0 bases, with 15 bases spanning the gap. As DNA, the CDR3 is TGTGCCAGCAGCCCTTACGGGCTAGTTAGCACAGATACGCAGTATTTT. Encoded protein: CASSPYGLVSTDTQYF.

As for this clonotype: This may stem from a read error, because a much larger clone lies one nucleotide away. This sequence joins TRBV11-2 and TRBJ1-1; 7 nucleotides align to TRBD1. After removal of 5 bases from V and 1 base from J, the junction contained 19 bases not matched to a gene. CDR3 length: 19 residues. Germline V gene sequence: CDR1 SGHAT, CDR2 FQNNGV. The CDR3 region has the DNA TGTGCCAGCAGCCCGACTCCCGATTGGACAGGCACCAAGAACACTGAAGCTTTCTTT. It encodes CASSPTPDWTGTKNTEAFF.

This clonotype was seen many times. This chain uses TRBV20-1 with TRBJ2-7; D possibly matches TRBD1 or TRBD2 (5 bases each). V was shortened by 0 bases and J by 4 bases, with 19 bases between the two germline ends. CDR3 length: 16 residues. Germline V gene sequence: CDR1 DFQATT, CDR2 SNEGSKA (reference sequence). CDR3 DNA: TGCAGTGCTAGAGATCACCAAAGGGGAGAGCGGTACGAGCAGTACTTC. This encodes CSARDHQRGERYEQYF.

This clonotype has at least ten counts. V is TRBV7-8 and J is TRBJ2-5; D remains unclear. The CDR3 covers 11 residues. In germline, CDR1 is SGHVS, CDR2 FQNEAQ. Trimming shortened V by 4 bases and J by 1 base, and 1 base separated the two germline ends. The CDR3 DNA reads TGTGCCAGCAGCTCCCAAGAGACCCAGTACTTC. This gives the protein CASSSQETQYF.

This clonotype was seen many times. J is TRBJ2-7 and V is TRBV6-5; 10 nucleotides match TRBD2. Trimming removed 0 bases from V and 2 bases from J; junction bases left unmatched: 4. The CDR3 totals 16 residues. Germline values: CDR1 MNHEY, CDR2 SVGAGI. The CDR3 region has the DNA TGTGCCAGCAGTTACTCCGCTCTAGCGGGAGCCTACGAGCAGTACTTC. Translating gives CASSYSALAGAYEQYF.

This clonotype was found many times. The rearrangement joins TRBV4-1 to TRBJ1-6; D remains unclear. CDR3 length equals 18 residues. Germline V gene sequence: CDR1 MGHRA, CDR2 YSYEKL. V lost 0 bases and J 6 bases, leaving 18 bases between the germline ends. The CDR3 DNA follows: TGCGCCAGCAGCCAAGAACTGGCCAGGACTAACCGTAATTCACCCCTCCACTTT. It translates to CASSQELARTNRNSPLHF.

This clonotype was counted ten times or more. This rearrangement joins TRBV5-1 to TRBJ1-2; unclear D gene. The CDR3 loop spans 16 amino acids. The V gene's germline CDR1 is SGHRS and CDR2 YFSETQ. Trimming took off 1 base at V and 5 bases at J, with 18 bases between the two ends. Written as DNA, the CDR3 is TGCGCCAGCAGCTTGACCGCCGTGGCAGCCTCTTATGGCTACACCTTC. Translated: CASSLTAVAASYGYTF.

Within the sample, this clonotype is medium-sized. The chain uses TRBV20-1 and TRBJ2-3, with TRBD1 matching 9 bases. Germline CDR1 and CDR2: DFQATT and SNEGSKA (reference sequence). The V segment lost 4 bases and the J segment 4 bases; nucleotides outside the gene matches: 9. This CDR3 region has 15 residues. The CDR3 DNA reads TGCAGTGCTACACAGGACAGGGGACGGGCAGATACGCAGTATTTT. This encodes CSATQDRGRADTQYF.

This clonotype has at least ten counts. The gene calls are TRBV11-3 and TRBJ2-3; D not certain. The CDR3 runs to 12 residues. CDR1 and CDR2 (germline): SGHNT, YENEEA. V shed 5 bases and J shed 1 base, with 4 bases lying between them. CDR3 region: CASSRGTDTQYF. In DNA, the CDR3 is TGTGCCAGCAGCCGGGGCACAGATACGCAGTATTTT. Variable domain in full (rest from reference TRBV11-3 and TRBJ2-3): EAGVVQSPRYKIIEKKQPVAFWCNPISGHNTLYWYLQNLGQGPELLIRYENEEAVDDSQLPKDRFSAERLKGVDSTLKIQPAELGDSAVYLCASSRGTDTQYFGPGTRLTVL.